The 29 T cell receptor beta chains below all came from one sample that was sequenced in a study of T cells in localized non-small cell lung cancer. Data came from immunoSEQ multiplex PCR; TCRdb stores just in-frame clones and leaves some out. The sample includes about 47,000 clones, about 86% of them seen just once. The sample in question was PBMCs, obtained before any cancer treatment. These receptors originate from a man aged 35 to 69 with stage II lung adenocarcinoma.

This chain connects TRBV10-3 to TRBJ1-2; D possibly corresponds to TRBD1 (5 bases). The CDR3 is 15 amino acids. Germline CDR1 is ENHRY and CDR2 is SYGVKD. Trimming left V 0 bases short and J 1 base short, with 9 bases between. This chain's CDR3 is CAISESKGFNYGYTF. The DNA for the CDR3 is TGTGCCATCAGTGAGTCTAAGGGGTTTAACTATGGCTACACCTTC.

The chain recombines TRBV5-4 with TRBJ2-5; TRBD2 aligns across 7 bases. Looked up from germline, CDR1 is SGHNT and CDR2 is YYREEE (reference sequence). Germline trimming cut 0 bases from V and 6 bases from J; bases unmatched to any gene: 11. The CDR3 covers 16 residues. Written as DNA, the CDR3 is TGTGCCAGCAGCTTGGCCGGAAAGGGGCGGGGGAAGACCCAGTACTTC. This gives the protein CASSLAGKGRGKTQYF.

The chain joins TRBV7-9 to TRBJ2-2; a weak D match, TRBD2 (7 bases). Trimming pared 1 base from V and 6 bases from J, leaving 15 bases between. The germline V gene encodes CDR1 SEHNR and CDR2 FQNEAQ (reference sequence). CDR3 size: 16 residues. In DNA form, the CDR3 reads TGTGCCAGCAGCTTAGTCCCCGGGGGGCGGGCCGGGGAGCTGTTTTTT. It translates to CASSLVPGGRAGELFF.

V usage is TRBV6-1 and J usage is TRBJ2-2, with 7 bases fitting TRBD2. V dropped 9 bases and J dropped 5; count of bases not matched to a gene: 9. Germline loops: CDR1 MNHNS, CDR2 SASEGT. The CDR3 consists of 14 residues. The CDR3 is CASCISGATGELFF. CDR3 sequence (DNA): TGTGCCAGTTGTATAAGCGGGGCTACCGGGGAGCTGTTTTTT.

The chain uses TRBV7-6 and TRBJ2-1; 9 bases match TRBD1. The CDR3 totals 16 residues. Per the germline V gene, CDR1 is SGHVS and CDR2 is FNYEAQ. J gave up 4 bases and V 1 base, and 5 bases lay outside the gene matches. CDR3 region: CASSLEQGARYNEQFF. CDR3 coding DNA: TGTGCCAGCAGCTTAGAACAGGGGGCGAGGTACAATGAGCAGTTCTTC.

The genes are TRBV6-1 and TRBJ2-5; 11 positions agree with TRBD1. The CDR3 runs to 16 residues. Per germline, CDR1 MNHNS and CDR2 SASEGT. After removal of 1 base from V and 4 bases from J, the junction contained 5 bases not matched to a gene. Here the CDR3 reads CASSEDGQGAGETQYF. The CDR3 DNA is TGTGCCAGCAGTGAAGACGGACAGGGGGCGGGAGAGACCCAGTACTTC.

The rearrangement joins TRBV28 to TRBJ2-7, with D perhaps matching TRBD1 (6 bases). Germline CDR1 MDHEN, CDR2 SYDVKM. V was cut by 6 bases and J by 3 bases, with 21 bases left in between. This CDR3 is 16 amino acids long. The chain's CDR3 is CASSPPTGIDNYEQYF. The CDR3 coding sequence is TGTGCCAGCAGCCCCCCTACAGGGATTGATAACTACGAGCAGTACTTC.

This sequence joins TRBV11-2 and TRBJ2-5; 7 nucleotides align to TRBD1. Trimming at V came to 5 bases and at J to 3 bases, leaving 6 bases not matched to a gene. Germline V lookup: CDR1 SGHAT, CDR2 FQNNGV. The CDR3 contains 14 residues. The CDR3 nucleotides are TGTGCCAGCAGCAAGGGGGCGCGAAAAGAGACCCAGTACTTC. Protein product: CASSKGARKETQYF.

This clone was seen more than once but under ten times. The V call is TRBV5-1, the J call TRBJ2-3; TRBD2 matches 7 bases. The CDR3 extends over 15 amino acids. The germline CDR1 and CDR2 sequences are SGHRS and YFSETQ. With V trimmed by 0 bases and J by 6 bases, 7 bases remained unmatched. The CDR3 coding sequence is TGCGCCAGCAGCTTGGAGGGCGGGGGAGAGGATACGCAGTATTTT. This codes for CASSLEGGGEDTQYF.

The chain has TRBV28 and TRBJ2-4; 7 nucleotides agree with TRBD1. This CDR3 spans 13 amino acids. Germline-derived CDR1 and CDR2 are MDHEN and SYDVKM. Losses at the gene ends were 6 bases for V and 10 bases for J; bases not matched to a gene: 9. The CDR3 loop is CASSSPDRRIQYF. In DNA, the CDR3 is TGTGCCAGCAGCTCCCCGGACAGGAGAATTCAGTACTTC.

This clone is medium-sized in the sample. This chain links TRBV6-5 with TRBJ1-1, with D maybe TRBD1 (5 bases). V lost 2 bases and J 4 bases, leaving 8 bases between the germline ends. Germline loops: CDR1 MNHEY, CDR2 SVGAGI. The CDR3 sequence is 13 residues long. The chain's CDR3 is CASSYGRGTEAFF. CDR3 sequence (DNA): TGTGCCAGCAGTTACGGTAGGGGCACTGAAGCTTTCTTT.

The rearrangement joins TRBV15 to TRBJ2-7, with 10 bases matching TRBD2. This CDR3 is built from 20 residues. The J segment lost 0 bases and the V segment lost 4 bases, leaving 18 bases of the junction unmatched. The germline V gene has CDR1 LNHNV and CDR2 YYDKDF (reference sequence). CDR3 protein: CATSTTGIYLAGGPSYEQYF. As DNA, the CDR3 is TGTGCCACCAGCACGACAGGAATCTATTTAGCGGGGGGCCCCTCCTACGAGCAGTACTTC.

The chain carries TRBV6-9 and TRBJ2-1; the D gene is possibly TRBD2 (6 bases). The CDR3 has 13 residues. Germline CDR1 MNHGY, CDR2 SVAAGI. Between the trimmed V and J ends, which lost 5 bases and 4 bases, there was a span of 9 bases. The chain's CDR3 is CASSPGTYNEQFF. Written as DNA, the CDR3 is TGTGCCAGCAGTCCCGGGACTTACAATGAGCAGTTCTTC.

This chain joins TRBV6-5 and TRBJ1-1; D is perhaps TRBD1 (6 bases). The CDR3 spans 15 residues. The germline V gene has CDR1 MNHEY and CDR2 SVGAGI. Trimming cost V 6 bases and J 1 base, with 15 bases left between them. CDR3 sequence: CASSYSQGTNTEAFF. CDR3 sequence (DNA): TGTGCCAGCAGCTATTCCCAGGGGACGAACACTGAAGCTTTCTTT.

Written as DNA, the CDR3 is TGTGCCAGCAGTTTACAGAGAAATCAGCCCCAGCATTTT. It yields the protein CASSLQRNQPQHF. The V call is TRBV2, the J call TRBJ1-5, with D hard to call. The CDR3 has 13 residues. V was trimmed by 5 bases and J by 4 bases, leaving 9 bases between them. CDR1 and CDR2 from the germline V gene are SNHLY and FYNNEI.

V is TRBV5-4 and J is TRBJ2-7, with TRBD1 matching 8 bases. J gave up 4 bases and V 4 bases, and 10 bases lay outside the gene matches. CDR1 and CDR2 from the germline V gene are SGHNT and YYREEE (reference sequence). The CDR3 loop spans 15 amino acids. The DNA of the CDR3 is TGTGCCAGCAGCGCCTCGACAGGGGTTAAGTACGAGCAGTACTTC. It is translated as CASSASTGVKYEQYF.

The CDR3: CAWSVGSGNGYTF. The CDR3 DNA sequence: TGTGCCTGGAGTGTGGGGTCAGGGAACGGCTACACCTTC. The chain has TRBV30 and TRBJ1-2, with a possible D match to TRBD1 (5 bases). The CDR3 runs 13 residues. The germline V gene has CDR1 GTSNPN and CDR2 SVGIG (reference sequence). V gave up 0 bases and J gave up 8 bases, with 13 bases separating them.

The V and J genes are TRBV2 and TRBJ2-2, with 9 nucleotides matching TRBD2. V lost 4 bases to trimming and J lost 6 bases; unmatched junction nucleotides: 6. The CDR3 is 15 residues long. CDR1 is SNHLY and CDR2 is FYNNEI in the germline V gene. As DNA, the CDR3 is TGTGCCAGCAGTGCGGTTAGCGGGGGAGCCGGGGAGCTGTTTTTT. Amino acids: CASSAVSGGAGELFF.

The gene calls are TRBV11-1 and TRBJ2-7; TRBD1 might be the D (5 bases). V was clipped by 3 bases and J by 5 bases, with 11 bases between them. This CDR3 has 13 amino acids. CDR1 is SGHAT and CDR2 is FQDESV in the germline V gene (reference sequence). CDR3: CASSLGLRNEQYF. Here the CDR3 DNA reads TGTGCCAGCAGCTTGGGGCTTCGGAACGAGCAGTACTTC.

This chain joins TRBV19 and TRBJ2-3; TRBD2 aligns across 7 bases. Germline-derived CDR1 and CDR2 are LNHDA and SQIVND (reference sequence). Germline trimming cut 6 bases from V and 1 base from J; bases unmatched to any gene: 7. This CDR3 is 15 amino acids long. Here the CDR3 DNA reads TGTGCCAGTAGCCCCGGGGAGGGTGGCACAGATACGCAGTATTTT. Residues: CASSPGEGGTDTQYF.

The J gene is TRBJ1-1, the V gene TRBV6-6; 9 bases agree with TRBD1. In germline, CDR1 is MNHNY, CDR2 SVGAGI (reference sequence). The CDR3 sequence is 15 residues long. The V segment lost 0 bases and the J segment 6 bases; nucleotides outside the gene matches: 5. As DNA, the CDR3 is TGTGCCAGCAGTTACTCCGGGACAGGGATCCCTGAAGCTTTCTTT. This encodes CASSYSGTGIPEAFF.

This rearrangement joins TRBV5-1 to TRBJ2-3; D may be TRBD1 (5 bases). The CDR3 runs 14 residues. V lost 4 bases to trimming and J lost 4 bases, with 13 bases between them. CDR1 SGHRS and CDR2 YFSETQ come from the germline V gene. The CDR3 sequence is CASSDPQGADTQYF. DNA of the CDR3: TGCGCCAGCAGCGACCCCCAGGGTGCAGATACGCAGTATTTT.

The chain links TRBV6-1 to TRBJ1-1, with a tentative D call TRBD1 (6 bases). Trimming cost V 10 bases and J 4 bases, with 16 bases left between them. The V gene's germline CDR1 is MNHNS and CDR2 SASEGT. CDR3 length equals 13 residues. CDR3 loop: CAILERGLTEAFF. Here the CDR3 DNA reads TGTGCCATCCTAGAGCGGGGGCTCACTGAAGCTTTCTTT.

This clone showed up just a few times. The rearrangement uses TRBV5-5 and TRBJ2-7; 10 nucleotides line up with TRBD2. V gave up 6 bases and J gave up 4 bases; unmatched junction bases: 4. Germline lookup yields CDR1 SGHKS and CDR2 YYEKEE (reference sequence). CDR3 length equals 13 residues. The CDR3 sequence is CASTTTSGYEQYF. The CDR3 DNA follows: TGTGCCAGCACTACGACTAGCGGGTACGAGCAGTACTTC.

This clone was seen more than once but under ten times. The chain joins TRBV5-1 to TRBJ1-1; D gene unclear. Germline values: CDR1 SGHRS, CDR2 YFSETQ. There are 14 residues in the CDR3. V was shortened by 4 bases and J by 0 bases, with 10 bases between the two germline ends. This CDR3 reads CASSRWSMNTEAFF. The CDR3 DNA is TGCGCCAGCAGCCGGTGGTCCATGAACACTGAAGCTTTCTTT. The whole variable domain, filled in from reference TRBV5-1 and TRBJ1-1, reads KAGVTQTPRYLIKTRGQQVTLSCSPISGHRSVSWYQQTPGQGLQFLFEYFSETQRNKGNFPGRFSGRQFSNSRSEMNVSTLELGDSALYLCASSRWSMNTEAFFGQGTRLTVV.

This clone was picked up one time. The CDR3 here is CASSAGFNQPQHF. The CDR3 nucleotides read TGCGCCAGCAGTGCGGGCTTCAATCAGCCCCAGCATTTT. V gene TRBV10-2 combines with J gene TRBJ1-5; D gene ambiguous. Germline V gives CDR1 WSHSY, CDR2 SAAADI. Between the trimmed V and J ends, which lost 4 bases and 3 bases, there was a span of 7 bases. CDR3 length equals 13 residues.

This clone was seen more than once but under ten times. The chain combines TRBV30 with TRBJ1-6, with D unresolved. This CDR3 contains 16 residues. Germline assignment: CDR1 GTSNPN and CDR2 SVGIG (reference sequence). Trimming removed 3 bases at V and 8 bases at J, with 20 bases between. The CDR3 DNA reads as TGTGCCTGGAGCGACGATAAAGGGATCGGGGATTCACCCCTCCACTTT. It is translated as CAWSDDKGIGDSPLHF. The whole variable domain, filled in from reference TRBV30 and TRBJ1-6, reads SQTIHQWPATLVQPVGSPLSLECTVEGTSNPNLYWYRQAAGRGLQLLFYSVGIGQISSEVPQNLSASRPQDRQFILSSKKLLLSDSGFYLCAWSDDKGIGDSPLHFGNGTRLTVT.

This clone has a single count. The CDR3 nucleotides are TGTGCCAGCTCACCAAGCGGGGATAGCACCGGGGAGCTGTTTTTT. Protein product: CASSPSGDSTGELFF. The V call is TRBV18, the J call TRBJ2-2, with 7 bases that match TRBD2. Germline assignment: CDR1 KGHSH and CDR2 LQKENI. The CDR3 runs to 15 residues. The trim removed 2 bases at V and 4 bases at J, leaving 4 bases unmatched.

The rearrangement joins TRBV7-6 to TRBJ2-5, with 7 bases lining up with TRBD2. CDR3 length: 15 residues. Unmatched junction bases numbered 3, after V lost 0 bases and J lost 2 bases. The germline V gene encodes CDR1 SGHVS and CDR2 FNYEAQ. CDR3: CASSLAGGMQETQYF. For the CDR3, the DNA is TGTGCCAGCAGCTTAGCGGGAGGGATGCAAGAGACCCAGTACTTC.